Detailed here is one T cell receptor (beta chain). In the original processing: Amplification of reference gene primers provided the estimated nucleated cell counts. The data were produced by immunoSEQ multiplex PCR, yet TCRdb's version contains in-frame clones alone and is incomplete. V, J and clone size derive from that table, while D and trimming were established from the DNA sequence. The sample has approximately 360,000 clones; around 90% are singletons. The source of the sample is a study of blood T cell repertoires in COVID-19. On the study more broadly: From T cells, B-cell-depleted T cells, or PBMCs came the material, which was cDNA or gDNA.

The J segment lost 5 bases and the V segment lost 6 bases, leaving 11 bases of the junction unmatched. The CDR3 has 16 residues. Per the germline V gene, CDR1 is SNHLY and CDR2 is FYNNEI. The material sequenced was peripheral blood. The receptor's source is a man between 18 and 35 years old with active or convalescent COVID-19. This chain uses TRBV2 with TRBJ1-2, with TRBD1 matching 11 bases. The CDR3 DNA reads as TGTGCCAGCAGAGAGGGGTTGGACAGGGGGCTTTATGGCTACACCTTC. Translating it yields CASREGLDRGLYGYTF.